The T cell receptor beta chain described here comes from a study of T cells in tuberculosis. Produced via immunoSEQ multiplex PCR; TCRdb's table is partial and in-frame only. The sample consists of some 34,000 clones, around 97% of them appearing once. The CDR3 extends over 18 amino acids. J gave up 0 bases and V 4 bases, and 11 bases lay outside the gene matches. The V gene's germline CDR1 is MNHNS and CDR2 SASEGT. The sequence came from a donor under 30 with latent tuberculosis or without tuberculosis infection. Input material: PBMCs. The chain uses TRBV6-1 and TRBJ1-5, with 8 bases identical to TRBD1. CDR3 sequence: CASSVSRGLAYSNQPQHF. In DNA, the CDR3 is TGTGCCAGCAGTGTCTCCAGGGGGCTCGCCTATAGCAATCAGCCCCAGCATTTT.